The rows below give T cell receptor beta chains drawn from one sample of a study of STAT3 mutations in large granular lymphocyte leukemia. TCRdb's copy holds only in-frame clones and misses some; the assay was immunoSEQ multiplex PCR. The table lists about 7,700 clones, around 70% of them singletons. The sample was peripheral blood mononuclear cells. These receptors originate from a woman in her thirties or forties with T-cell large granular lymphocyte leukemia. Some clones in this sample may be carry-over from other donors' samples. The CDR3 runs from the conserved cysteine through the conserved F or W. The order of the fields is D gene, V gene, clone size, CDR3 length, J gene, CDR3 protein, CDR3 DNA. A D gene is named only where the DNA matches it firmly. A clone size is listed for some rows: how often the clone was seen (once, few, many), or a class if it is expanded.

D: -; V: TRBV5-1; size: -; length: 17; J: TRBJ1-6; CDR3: CASSLAGWRDDNSPLHF; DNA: TGCGCCAGCAGCTTGGCCGGGTGGAGGGACGATAATTCACCCCTCCACTTT
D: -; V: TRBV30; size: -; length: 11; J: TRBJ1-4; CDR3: CAWSIREKLFF; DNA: TGTGCCTGGAGTATCCGGGAAAAACTGTTTTTT
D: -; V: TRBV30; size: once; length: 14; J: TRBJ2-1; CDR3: CACPAGPGDNEQFF; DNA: TGTGCCTGCCCAGCCGGACCGGGAGACAATGAGCAGTTCTTC
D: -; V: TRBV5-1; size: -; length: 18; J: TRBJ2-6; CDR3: CASSLGGRAFSGANVLTF; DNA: TGCGCCAGCAGCCTGGGGGGAAGAGCGTTCTCTGGGGCCAACGTCCTGACTTTC
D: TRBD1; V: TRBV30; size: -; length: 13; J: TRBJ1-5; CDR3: CACQQGAAQPQHF; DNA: TGTGCCTGCCAACAGGGGGCCGCTCAGCCCCAGCATTTT
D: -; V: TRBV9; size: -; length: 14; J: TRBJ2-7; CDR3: CASSVAGFPYEQYF; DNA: TGTGCCAGCAGCGTAGCGGGGTTCCCCTACGAGCAGTACTTC
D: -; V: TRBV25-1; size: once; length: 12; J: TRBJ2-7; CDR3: CASSEQGNEQYF; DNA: TGTGCCAGCAGTGAACAGGGGAACGAGCAGTACTTC
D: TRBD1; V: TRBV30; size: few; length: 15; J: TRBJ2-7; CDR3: CAWILRDRGPYEQYF; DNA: TGTGCCTGGATCCTCCGCGACAGGGGGCCCTACGAGCAGTACTTC
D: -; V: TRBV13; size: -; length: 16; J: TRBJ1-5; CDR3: CASSRAGAADNQPQHF; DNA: TGTGCCAGCAGCCGAGCTGGGGCTGCGGACAATCAGCCCCAGCATTTT
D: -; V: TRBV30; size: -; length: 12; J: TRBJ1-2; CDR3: CAWSLEPYGYTF; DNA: TGTGCCTGGAGCCTCGAGCCCTATGGCTACACCTTC
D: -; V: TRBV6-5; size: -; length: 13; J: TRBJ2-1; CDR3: CASSYQDRNEQFF; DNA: TGTGCCAGCAGTTACCAAGACCGGAATGAGCAGTTCTTC
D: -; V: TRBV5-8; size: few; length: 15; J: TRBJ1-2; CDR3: CASSLGASANYGYTF; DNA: TGTGCCAGCAGCTTGGGGGCCTCAGCTAACTATGGCTACACCTTC
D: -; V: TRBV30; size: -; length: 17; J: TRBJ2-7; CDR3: CAWSPPARAFLTYEQYF; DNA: TGTGCCTGGAGTCCCCCCGCCAGGGCCTTTTTAACCTACGAGCAGTACTTC